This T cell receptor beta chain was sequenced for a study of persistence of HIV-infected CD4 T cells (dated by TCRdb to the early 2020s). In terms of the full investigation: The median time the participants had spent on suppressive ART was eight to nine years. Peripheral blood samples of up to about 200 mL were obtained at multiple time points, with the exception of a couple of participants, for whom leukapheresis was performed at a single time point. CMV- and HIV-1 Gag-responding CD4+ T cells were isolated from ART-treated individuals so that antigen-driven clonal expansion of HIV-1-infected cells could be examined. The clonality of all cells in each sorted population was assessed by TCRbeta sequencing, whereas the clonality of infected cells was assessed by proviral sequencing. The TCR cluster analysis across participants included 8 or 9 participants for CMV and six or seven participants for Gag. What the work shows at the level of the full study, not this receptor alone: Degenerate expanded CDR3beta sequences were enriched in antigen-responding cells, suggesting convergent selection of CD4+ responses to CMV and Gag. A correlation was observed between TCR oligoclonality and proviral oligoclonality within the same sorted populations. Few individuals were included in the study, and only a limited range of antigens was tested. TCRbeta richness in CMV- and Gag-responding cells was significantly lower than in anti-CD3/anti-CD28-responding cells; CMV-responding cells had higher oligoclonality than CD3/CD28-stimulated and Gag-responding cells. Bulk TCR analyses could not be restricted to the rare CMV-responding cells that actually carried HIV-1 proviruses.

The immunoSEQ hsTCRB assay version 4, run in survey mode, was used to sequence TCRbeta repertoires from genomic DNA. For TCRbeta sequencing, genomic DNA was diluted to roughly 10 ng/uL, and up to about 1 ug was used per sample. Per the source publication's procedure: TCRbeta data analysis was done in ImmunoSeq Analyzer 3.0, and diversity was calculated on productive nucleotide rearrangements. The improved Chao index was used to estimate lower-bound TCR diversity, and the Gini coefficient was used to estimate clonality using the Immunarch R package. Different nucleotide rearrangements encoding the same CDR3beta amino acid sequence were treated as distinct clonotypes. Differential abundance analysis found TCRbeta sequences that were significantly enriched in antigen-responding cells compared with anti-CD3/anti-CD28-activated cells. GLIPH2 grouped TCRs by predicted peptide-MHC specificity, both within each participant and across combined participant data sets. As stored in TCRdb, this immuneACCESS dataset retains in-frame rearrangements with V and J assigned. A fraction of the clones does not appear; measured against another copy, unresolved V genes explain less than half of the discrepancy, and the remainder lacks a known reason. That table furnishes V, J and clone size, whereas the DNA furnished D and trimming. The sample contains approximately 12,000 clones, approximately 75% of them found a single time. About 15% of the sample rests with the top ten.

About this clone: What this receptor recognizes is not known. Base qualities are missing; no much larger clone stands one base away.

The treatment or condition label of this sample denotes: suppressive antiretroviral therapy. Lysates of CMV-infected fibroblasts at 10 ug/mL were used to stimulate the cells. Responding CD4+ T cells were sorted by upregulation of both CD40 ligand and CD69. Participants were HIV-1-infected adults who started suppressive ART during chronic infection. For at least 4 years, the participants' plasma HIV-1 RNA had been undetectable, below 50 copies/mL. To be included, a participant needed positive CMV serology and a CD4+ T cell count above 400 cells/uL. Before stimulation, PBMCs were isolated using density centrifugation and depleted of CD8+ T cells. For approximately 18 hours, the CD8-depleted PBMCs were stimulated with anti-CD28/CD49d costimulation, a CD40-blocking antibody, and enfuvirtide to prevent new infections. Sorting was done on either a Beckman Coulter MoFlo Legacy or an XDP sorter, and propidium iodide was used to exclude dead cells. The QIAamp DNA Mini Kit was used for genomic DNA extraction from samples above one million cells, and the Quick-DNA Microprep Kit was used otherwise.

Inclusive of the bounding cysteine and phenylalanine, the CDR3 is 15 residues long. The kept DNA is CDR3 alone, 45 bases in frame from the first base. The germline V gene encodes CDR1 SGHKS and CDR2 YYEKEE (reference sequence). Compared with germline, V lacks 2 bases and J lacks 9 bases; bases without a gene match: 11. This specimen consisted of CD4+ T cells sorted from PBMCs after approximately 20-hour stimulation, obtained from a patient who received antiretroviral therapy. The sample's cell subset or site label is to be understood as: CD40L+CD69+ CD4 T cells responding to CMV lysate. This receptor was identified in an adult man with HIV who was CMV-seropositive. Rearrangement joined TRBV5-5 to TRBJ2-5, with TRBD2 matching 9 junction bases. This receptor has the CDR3 CASSFSGTSPNAQYF. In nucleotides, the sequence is TGTGCCAGCAGCTTTTCCGGGACTAGCCCTAACGCCCAGTACTTC.